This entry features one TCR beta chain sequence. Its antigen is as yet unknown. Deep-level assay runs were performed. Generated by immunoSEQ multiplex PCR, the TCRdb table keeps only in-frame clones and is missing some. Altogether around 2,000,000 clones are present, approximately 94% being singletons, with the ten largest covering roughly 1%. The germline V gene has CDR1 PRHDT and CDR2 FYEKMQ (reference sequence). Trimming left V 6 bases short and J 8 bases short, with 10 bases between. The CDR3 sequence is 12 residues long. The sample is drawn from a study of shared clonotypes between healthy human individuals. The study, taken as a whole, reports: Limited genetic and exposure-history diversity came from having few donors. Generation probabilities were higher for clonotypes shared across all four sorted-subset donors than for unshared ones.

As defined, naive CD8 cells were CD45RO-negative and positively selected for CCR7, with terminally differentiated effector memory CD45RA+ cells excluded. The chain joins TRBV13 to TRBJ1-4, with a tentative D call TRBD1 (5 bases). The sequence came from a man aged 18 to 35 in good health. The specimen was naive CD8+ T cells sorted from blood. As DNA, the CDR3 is TGTGCCAGCAGTGGGGACGACGAAAAACTGTTTTTT. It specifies CASSGDDEKLFF.